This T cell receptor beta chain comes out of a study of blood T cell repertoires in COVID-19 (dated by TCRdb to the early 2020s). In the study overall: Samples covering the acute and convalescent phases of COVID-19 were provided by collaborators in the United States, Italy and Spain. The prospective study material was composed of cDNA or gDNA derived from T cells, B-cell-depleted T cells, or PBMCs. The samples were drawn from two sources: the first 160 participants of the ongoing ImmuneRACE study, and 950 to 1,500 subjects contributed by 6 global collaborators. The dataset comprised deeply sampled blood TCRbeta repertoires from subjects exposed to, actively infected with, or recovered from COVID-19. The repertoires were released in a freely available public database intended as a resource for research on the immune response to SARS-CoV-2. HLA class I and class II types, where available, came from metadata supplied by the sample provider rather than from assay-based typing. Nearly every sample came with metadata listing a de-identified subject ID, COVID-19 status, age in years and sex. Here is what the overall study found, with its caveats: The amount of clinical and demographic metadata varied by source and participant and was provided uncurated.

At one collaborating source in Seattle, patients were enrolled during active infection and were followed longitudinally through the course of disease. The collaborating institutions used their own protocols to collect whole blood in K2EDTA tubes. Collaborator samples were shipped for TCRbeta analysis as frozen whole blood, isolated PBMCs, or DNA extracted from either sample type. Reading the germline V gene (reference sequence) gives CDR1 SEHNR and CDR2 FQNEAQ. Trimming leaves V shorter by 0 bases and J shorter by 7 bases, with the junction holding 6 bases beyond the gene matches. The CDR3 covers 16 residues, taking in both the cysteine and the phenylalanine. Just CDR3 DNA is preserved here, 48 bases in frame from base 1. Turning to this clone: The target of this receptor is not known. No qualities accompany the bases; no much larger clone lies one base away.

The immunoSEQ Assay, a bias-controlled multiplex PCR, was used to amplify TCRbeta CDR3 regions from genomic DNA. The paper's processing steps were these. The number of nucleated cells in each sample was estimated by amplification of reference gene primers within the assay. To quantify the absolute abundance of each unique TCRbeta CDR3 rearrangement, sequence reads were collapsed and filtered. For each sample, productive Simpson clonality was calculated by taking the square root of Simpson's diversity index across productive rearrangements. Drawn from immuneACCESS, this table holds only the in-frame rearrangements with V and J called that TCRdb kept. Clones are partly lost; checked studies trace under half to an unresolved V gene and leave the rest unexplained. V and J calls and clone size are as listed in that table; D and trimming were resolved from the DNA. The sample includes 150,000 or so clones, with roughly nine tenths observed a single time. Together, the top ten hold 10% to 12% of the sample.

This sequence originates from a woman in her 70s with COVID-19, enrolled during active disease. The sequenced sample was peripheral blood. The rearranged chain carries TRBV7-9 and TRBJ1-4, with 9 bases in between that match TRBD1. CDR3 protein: CASSLAGQGSSEKLFF. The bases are TGTGCCAGCAGCTTAGCTGGACAGGGGAGTAGTGAAAAACTGTTTTTT.